The 31 T cell receptor beta chains below were found in one sample sequenced in a study of cytomegalovirus exposure and HLA in healthy donors (dated by TCRdb to the late 2010s). To prepare the library, the immunoSEQ multiplex PCR assay was applied. The multiplex PCR relied on a mix of 60 forward primers for TCR Vbeta segments and 13 reverse primers for TCR Jbeta segments. The source is immuneACCESS, and TCRdb retained only in-frame sequences with V and J called. Part of the clones is not carried over; for the studies checked, unresolved V genes explain less than half of this, and the remainder is unexplained. This sample holds about 140,000 clones; roughly 75% were observed only once. The biggest ten clones account for roughly 2.9% of the sample. Sequencing used PBMCs. Source of these receptors: a female donor in good health and CMV-seronegative.

The J gene is TRBJ1-5, the V gene TRBV7-2, with D perhaps TRBD1 (6 bases). V was trimmed by 1 base and J by 1 base, leaving 11 bases between them. The CDR3 runs to 16 residues. Germline CDR1 is SGHTA and CDR2 is FQGNSA. This CDR3 is CASSLVGGASNQPQHF. Here the CDR3 DNA reads TGTGCCAGCAGCTTAGTAGGGGGGGCAAGCAATCAGCCCCAGCATTTT.

CDR3 region: CASSPQGNTEAFF. The CDR3 coding sequence is TGTGCCAGCAGCCCGCAGGGTAACACTGAAGCTTTCTTT. The chain carries TRBV6-1 and TRBJ1-1; D is possibly TRBD1 (5 bases). The germline V and J ends were trimmed by 6 bases and 2 bases, with 10 bases remaining between them. The CDR3 totals 13 residues. Germline assignment: CDR1 MNHNS and CDR2 SASEGT.

This chain uses TRBV7-6 with TRBJ1-5; 7 nucleotides match TRBD1. J gave up 5 bases and V 3 bases, and 1 base lay outside the gene matches. From germline, CDR1 is SGHVS and CDR2 FNYEAQ. The CDR3 length is 13 residues. This CDR3 reads CASSLQGDQPQHF. The CDR3 nucleotides read TGTGCCAGCAGCTTGCAGGGGGATCAGCCCCAGCATTTT.

The chain joins TRBV7-9 to TRBJ2-5; maybe TRBD2 (6 bases). CDR1 SEHNR and CDR2 FQNEAQ come from the germline V gene (reference sequence). CDR3 length equals 16 residues. V gave up 2 bases and J gave up 3 bases, with 16 bases separating them. The chain's CDR3 is CASSLSYGEEEETQYF. The CDR3 DNA is TGTGCCAGCAGCTTATCATATGGGGAGGAGGAAGAGACCCAGTACTTC. The complete variable domain, with remaining parts taken from reference TRBV7-9 and TRBJ2-5, reads DTGVSQNPRHKITKRGQNVTFRCDPISEHNRLYWYRQTLGQGPEFLTYFQNEAQLEKSRLLSDRFSAERPKGSFSTLEIQRTEQGDSAMYLCASSLSYGEEEETQYFGPGTRLLVL.

This chain joins TRBV29-1 and TRBJ2-7; a weak D match, TRBD2 (7 bases). Looked up from germline, CDR1 is SQVTM and CDR2 is ANQGSEA. The CDR3 totals 13 residues. The V gene lost 5 bases and the J gene lost 2 bases, with 13 bases spanning the gap. The CDR3 loop is CSVMGGGPYEQYF. The CDR3 DNA is TGCAGCGTTATGGGGGGGGGCCCCTACGAGCAGTACTTC.

The CDR3 region is CASSLPGQGTTEAFF. The CDR3 DNA is TGTGCCAGCTCACTCCCGGGACAGGGGACCACTGAAGCTTTCTTT. The chain has TRBV18 and TRBJ1-1; 10 nucleotides line up with TRBD1. Germline V CDR1 and CDR2: KGHSH, LQKENI. V was pared by 4 bases and J by 4 bases, with 6 bases of the junction left unmatched. CDR3 length: 15 residues.

The chain recombines TRBV7-2 with TRBJ1-1; 8 bases map to TRBD1. CDR3 length: 13 residues. Trimming removed 8 bases from V and 5 bases from J; junction bases left unmatched: 7. In germline, CDR1 is SGHTA, CDR2 FQGNSA. This chain's CDR3 is CASAQGARTEAFF. The CDR3 DNA follows: TGTGCCAGCGCCCAGGGGGCGCGGACTGAAGCTTTCTTT.

This clone was seen more than once but under ten times. The rearrangement uses TRBV4-1 and TRBJ2-2; TRBD1 agrees at 10 bases. From germline, CDR1 is MGHRA and CDR2 YSYEKL. The CDR3 loop spans 15 amino acids. V lost 2 bases and J lost 5; bases outside the gene matches: 2. The CDR3 nucleotides read TGCGCCAGCAGCCAACAGGGACAGGGGACCGGGGAGCTGTTTTTT. Protein product: CASSQQGQGTGELFF.

The chain recombines TRBV7-2 with TRBJ2-5; D possibly corresponds to TRBD2 (5 bases). CDR3 length equals 13 residues. Trimming cost V 5 bases and J 10 bases, with 17 bases left between them. Per the germline V gene, CDR1 is SGHTA and CDR2 is FQGNSA. The CDR3 DNA reads as TGTGCCAGCAGCCACCCAGGCGGGTGGGACCAGTACTTC. Translating gives CASSHPGGWDQYF.

The chain links TRBV10-2 to TRBJ2-1; possible D gene TRBD1, 5 bases. Per germline, CDR1 WSHSY and CDR2 SAAADI. With 2 bases removed from V and 10 bases from J, the gap between germline ends came to 12 bases. There are 13 residues in the CDR3. The CDR3 bases are TGCGCCAGCAGTGAGAGGGGCCGTGGGGAGCAGTTCTTC. Its translation: CASSERGRGEQFF.

The chain carries TRBV28 and TRBJ2-3, with D possibly TRBD2 on 6 matching bases. The CDR3 extends over 14 amino acids. Germline V lookup: CDR1 MDHEN, CDR2 SYDVKM. Trimming took 3 bases from V and 2 from J, leaving 9 bases between them. The CDR3 is CASSFAGYTDTQYF. The CDR3 nucleotides read TGTGCCAGCAGTTTCGCGGGATACACAGATACGCAGTATTTT.

This clone was seen just once. This chain uses TRBV4-1 with TRBJ1-2, with TRBD1 identical over 9 bases. V lost 6 bases and J lost 7; bases outside the gene matches: 18. The CDR3 totals 17 residues. Per the germline V gene, CDR1 is MGHRA and CDR2 is YSYEKL. The CDR3 DNA follows: TGCGCCAGCAGAAACCTAATCAGCACAGGGGGCGTTGGTGGCTACACCTTC. Its translation: CASRNLISTGGVGGYTF.

The chain couples TRBV19 to TRBJ1-2; TRBD1 is a possible D gene (5 bases). V was trimmed by 1 base and J by 4 bases, leaving 22 bases between them. Germline CDR1 reads LNHDA; CDR2 reads SQIVND (reference sequence). The CDR3 runs 18 residues. CDR3 residues: CASSIAGAGTKSGYGYTF. DNA for the CDR3: TGTGCCAGTAGTATAGCGGGCGCCGGGACTAAGTCCGGCTATGGCTACACCTTC.

The chain couples TRBV5-5 to TRBJ1-2, with D possibly TRBD1 on 6 matching bases. V lost 4 bases, J lost 10 bases, and 14 bases lay in between. This CDR3 spans 12 amino acids. Germline CDR1 is SGHKS and CDR2 is YYEKEE (reference sequence). The CDR3 DNA reads as TGTGCCAGCAGCCCGCCCAGGGGTGCCTACACCTTC. Translation gives CASSPPRGAYTF.

The chain recombines TRBV10-3 with TRBJ2-3; tentatively, D is TRBD1 (5 bases). V was pared by 4 bases and J by 7 bases, with 9 bases between. Germline V lookup: CDR1 ENHRY, CDR2 SYGVKD. The CDR3 is 12 amino acids. The CDR3 protein is CAISGGQHTQYF. The CDR3 nucleotides read TGTGCCATCAGTGGAGGACAACATACGCAGTATTTT.

This sequence joins TRBV4-1 and TRBJ2-5, with a weak D call TRBD2 (5 bases). Germline CDR1 is MGHRA and CDR2 is YSYEKL. The germline V and J ends were trimmed by 1 base and 5 bases, with 17 bases remaining between them. This CDR3 contains 16 residues. The CDR3 loop reads CASSQVSSGIGETQYF. The CDR3 bases are TGCGCCAGCAGCCAAGTTTCCTCGGGGATCGGGGAGACCCAGTACTTC.

This clone has only a few counts. The V gene is TRBV6-4, the J gene TRBJ1-2; perhaps TRBD1 as D (5 bases). Trimming cost V 6 bases and J 0 bases, with 26 bases left between them. From germline, CDR1 is MRHNA and CDR2 SNTAGT. This CDR3 region has 19 residues. The CDR3 region is CASRSPPRTWDLSNYGYTF. CDR3 sequence (DNA): TGTGCCAGCAGGTCCCCCCCCCGGACGTGGGACTTGTCTAACTATGGCTACACCTTC.

The V gene is TRBV5-1, the J gene TRBJ2-1; 12 bases agree with TRBD2. The V gene end was trimmed by 0 bases and the J gene end by 1 base; junction bases not matched to a gene: 8. This CDR3 contains 19 residues. In germline, CDR1 is SGHRS, CDR2 YFSETQ. The CDR3 coding sequence is TGCGCCAGCAGCTTGGGCGGGCTAGCGGGAGGGGGGTCCTACAATGAGCAGTTCTTC. It encodes CASSLGGLAGGGSYNEQFF. The full variable domain, rest sourced from reference TRBV5-1 and TRBJ2-1, is KAGVTQTPRYLIKTRGQQVTLSCSPISGHRSVSWYQQTPGQGLQFLFEYFSETQRNKGNFPGRFSGRQFSNSRSEMNVSTLELGDSALYLCASSLGGLAGGGSYNEQFFGPGTRLTVL.

This clone came up once. The rearrangement links TRBV2 to TRBJ1-1; tentative D call: TRBD1 (6 bases). CDR3 length: 16 amino acids. CDR1 and CDR2 from the germline V gene are SNHLY and FYNNEI. Trimming removed 4 bases at V and 0 bases at J, with 15 bases between. CDR3 residues: CASSAGTPSLNTEAFF. The CDR3 DNA follows: TGTGCCAGCAGTGCCGGGACACCAAGTCTGAACACTGAAGCTTTCTTT.

The gene calls are TRBV5-1 and TRBJ2-1, with 15 nucleotides matching TRBD2. The ends lost 3 bases at V and 7 bases at J; junction bases unmatched: 8. In germline, CDR1 is SGHRS, CDR2 YFSETQ. The CDR3 contains 17 residues. The CDR3 reads CASSSGLAGGPINEQFF. In DNA, the CDR3 is TGCGCCAGCAGCTCCGGACTAGCGGGAGGGCCTATAAATGAGCAGTTCTTC.

This chain joins TRBV4-1 and TRBJ1-1, with D uncertain. V was trimmed by 3 bases and J by 5 bases, leaving 13 bases between them. Germline loops: CDR1 MGHRA, CDR2 YSYEKL. This CDR3 region has 14 residues. The CDR3 loop reads CASSQPREGTEAFF. The CDR3 DNA sequence: TGCGCCAGCAGCCAGCCGCGGGAAGGGACTGAAGCTTTCTTT.

J is TRBJ1-3 and V is TRBV9; 8 bases are a match to TRBD1. CDR3 length: 16 residues. Trimming removed 5 bases from V and 2 bases from J; junction bases left unmatched: 9. In germline, CDR1 is SGDLS, CDR2 YYNGEE. In nucleotides, the CDR3 is TGTGCCAGCAGTACACCCCAGGGGGCCGCTGGAAACACCATATATTTT. Protein: CASSTPQGAAGNTIYF. Full variable domain (outside the CDR3, taken from reference TRBV9 and TRBJ1-3): DSGVTQTPKHLITATGQRVTLRCSPRSGDLSVYWYQQSLDQGLQFLIQYYNGEERAKGNILERFSAQQFPDLHSELNLSSLELGDSALYFCASSTPQGAAGNTIYFGEGSWLTVV.

The gene calls are TRBV6-4 and TRBJ2-3, with 10 bases lining up with TRBD1. CDR3 length equals 15 residues. The ends lost 4 bases at V and 1 base at J; junction bases unmatched: 2. Germline V gives CDR1 MRHNA, CDR2 SNTAGT. This CDR3 reads CASSGTGGGTDTQYF. The CDR3 DNA reads as TGTGCCAGCAGTGGGACAGGGGGAGGCACAGATACGCAGTATTTT.

The chain has TRBV28 and TRBJ1-4, with 7 positions matching TRBD1. The CDR3 has 15 residues. CDR1 is MDHEN, CDR2 SYDVKM, per germline. The V gene end was trimmed by 7 bases and the J gene end by 8 bases; junction bases not matched to a gene: 13. The CDR3 DNA reads TGTGCCAGCAATTCCCCCGGGACAGCACGCGAAAAACTGTTTTTT. Protein product: CASNSPGTAREKLFF.

The chain uses TRBV6-6 and TRBJ1-1, with 10 bases matching TRBD1. The CDR3 totals 14 residues. CDR1 and CDR2 from the germline V gene are MNHNY and SVGAGI (reference sequence). J lost 6 bases, V lost 0 bases, and 1 base had no gene match. In DNA, the CDR3 is TGTGCCAGCAGTTACTCGACAGGGGGCGCTGAAGCTTTCTTT. This encodes CASSYSTGGAEAFF.

The chain carries TRBV30 and TRBJ1-3, with TRBD1 as a possible D gene (6 bases). The CDR3 is made up of 13 amino acids. The V and J ends lost 3 bases and 4 bases respectively, with 10 bases between them. CDR1 and CDR2 from the germline V gene are GTSNPN and SVGIG (reference sequence). CDR3 sequence (DNA): TGTGCCTGGAGCCGGACAGTAGGAAACACCATATATTTT. Translated, it gives CAWSRTVGNTIYF.

This clone was counted between two and nine times. The chain uses TRBV6-1 and TRBJ2-2, with D maybe TRBD1 (5 bases). This CDR3 has 13 amino acids. Germline V CDR1 and CDR2: MNHNS, SASEGT. Trimming took 4 bases from V and 7 from J, leaving 10 bases between them. The CDR3 nucleotides are TGTGCCAGCAGTGCTCTACAGGTCGGGGAGCTGTTTTTT. Translating it yields CASSALQVGELFF.

The chain links TRBV5-1 to TRBJ2-7; D is perhaps TRBD2 (5 bases). This CDR3 is 14 amino acids long. Between the trimmed V and J ends, which lost 4 bases and 3 bases, there was a span of 14 bases. Germline V CDR1 and CDR2: SGHRS, YFSETQ. The CDR3 DNA is TGCGCCAGCAGCCCGGACTCGGAATTCTACGAGCAGTACTTC. Its protein product is CASSPDSEFYEQYF.

This chain connects TRBV5-1 to TRBJ2-5, with D hard to call. This CDR3 is built from 12 residues. Germline loops: CDR1 SGHRS, CDR2 YFSETQ. V was cut by 2 bases and J by 3 bases, with 5 bases left in between. The chain's CDR3 is CASSFGEETQYF. The CDR3 nucleotides are TGCGCCAGCAGCTTCGGAGAAGAGACCCAGTACTTC.

This chain links TRBV27 with TRBJ2-1; 9 bases line up with TRBD2. The CDR3 is 18 residues long. Per germline, CDR1 MNHEY and CDR2 SMNVEV (reference sequence). J lost 5 bases, V lost 3 bases, and 14 bases had no gene match. The CDR3 here is CASSFRGGRLAADNEQFF. CDR3 nucleotides: TGTGCCAGCAGTTTCAGAGGGGGGCGACTAGCGGCCGACAATGAGCAGTTCTTC.

The chain has TRBV6-5 and TRBJ1-2; D gene uncertain. From germline, CDR1 is MNHEY and CDR2 SVGAGI. The CDR3 spans 15 residues. V was shortened by 0 bases and J by 2 bases, with 10 bases between the two germline ends. The CDR3 protein is CASSYSPARNYGYTF. DNA of the CDR3: TGTGCCAGCAGTTACTCTCCCGCCAGAAACTATGGCTACACCTTC.